This T cell receptor (beta chain) originates from a study of cytomegalovirus exposure and HLA in healthy donors. Study-wide results and caveats: Most TCR sequences were seen very rarely across donors, but some public TCRs occurred in many. An analysis done earlier found most TCR beta V segments productive about 90% or about 30% of the time.

As concerns this clone: Its antigen is currently unknown.

The study ran its PCR with 60 Vbeta and 13 Jbeta primers. As processed by the authors: Counted up in a later analysis, unique TCR beta chains came to about 80 million, with about 9.9 million shared. TCRdb's copy holds only in-frame clones and misses some; the assay was immunoSEQ multiplex PCR. Clone size and V and J calls were adopted from that table, with D and trimming inferred from the DNA. The sample includes 150,000 to 200,000 clones, 12% of them seen just once. The TCR originated in a man between 50 and 59 years old in good health and CMV-seropositive. Sequencing input: PBMCs.

The CDR3 DNA follows: TGTGCCTGGAGTACCGCGACAGGGAGGAATTCACCCCTCCACTTT. Its translation: CAWSTATGRNSPLHF. The chain employs TRBV30 and TRBJ1-6; 7 bases match TRBD1. V trimming: 2 bases; J trimming: 7 bases; junction bases outside the gene matches: 8. The CDR3 covers 15 residues. Germline V gene data show CDR1 as GTSNPN and CDR2 as SVGIG (reference sequence).